These T cell receptor beta chains were read from a single sample in a study of T-cell memory formation after mild COVID-19. TCRdb re-called the 5' RACE reads with MiXCR, one entry per CDR3 protein. This table holds a few hundred thousand distinct CDR3 sequences, 9.4% found once. Source material: PBMCs or a T cell subset sorted from them (not recorded which). These receptors originate from a young man who had mild COVID-19 (a few samples of this study predate the infection). Cell type and time point are not known. The CDR3 runs from the conserved cysteine through the conserved F or W. D genes are given only for firm matches. Clone size is given for some rows only: seen once, a few or many times, or a class if the clone is expanded.

J: TRBJ2-1
V: TRBV6-1
D: NA
size: NA
DNA: TGTGCCAGCAGTGACAGGGTAAGGGATGAGCAGTTCTTC
CDR3: CASSDRVRDEQFF

J: TRBJ2-7
V: TRBV7-3
D: NA
size: many
DNA: TGTGCCAGCAGCTTATCAGCGGGCCCCTACGAGCAGTACTTC
CDR3: CASSLSAGPYEQYF

J: TRBJ2-7
V: TRBV27
D: NA
size: NA
DNA: TGTGCCAGCAGTTTAGCGGCTACCCCGGCCCACGAGCAGTACTTC
CDR3: CASSLAATPAHEQYF

J: TRBJ2-3
V: TRBV7-2
D: NA
size: NA
DNA: TGTGCCAGCAGCTCGAGACTCACCACAGATACGCAGTATTTT
CDR3: CASSSRLTTDTQYF

J: TRBJ2-1
V: TRBV7-6
D: NA
size: many
DNA: TGTGCCAGCACCCAACAGGGCTATGCTTCCTACAATGAGCAGTTCTTC
CDR3: CASTQQGYASYNEQFF

J: TRBJ2-1
V: TRBV7-2
D: NA
size: few
DNA: TGTGCCAGCACCTTCCCCAGACTAGGTGAGCAGTTCTTC
CDR3: CASTFPRLGEQFF

J: TRBJ2-7
V: TRBV12-3/TRBV12-4
D: NA
size: NA
DNA: TGTGCCAGCACTTTAGGGGGGCACGAGCAGTACTTC
CDR3: CASTLGGHEQYF

J: TRBJ2-2
V: TRBV29-1
D: TRBD1
size: many
DNA: TGCAGCGTTGAAGATAAGGCAGGGGGCCACACCGGGGAGCTGTTTTTT
CDR3: CSVEDKAGGHTGELFF

J: TRBJ2-2
V: TRBV6-2/TRBV6-3
D: NA
size: NA
DNA: TGTGCCAGCAGTTACGTGACAGCTGGGACCGGGGAGCTGTTTTTT
CDR3: CASSYVTAGTGELFF

J: TRBJ2-1
V: TRBV7-9
D: NA
size: NA
DNA: TGTGCCAGCAGCTTGTATTCGGGCCCGGATCAGTTCTTC
CDR3: CASSLYSGPDQFF

J: TRBJ2-1
V: TRBV20-1
D: NA
size: NA
DNA: TGCAGTGCTAGAGAAGGGTGGAGCTCCTACAATGAGCAGTTCTTC
CDR3: CSAREGWSSYNEQFF

J: TRBJ2-3
V: TRBV28
D: NA
size: NA
DNA: TGTGCCAGCAGTTTAGGGGGCCGGACGTCGGATACGCAGTATTTT
CDR3: CASSLGGRTSDTQYF

J: TRBJ2-2
V: TRBV10-3
D: NA
size: NA
DNA: TGTGCCGCCTTGACCCGGGACACCCCGAACACCGGGGAGCTGTTTTTT
CDR3: CAALTRDTPNTGELFF

J: TRBJ2-3
V: TRBV7-2
D: TRBD2
size: few
DNA: TGTGCCAGCAGCTTAGCCTACCCGGGGGGTAGTTTCGGGGATACGCAGTATTTT
CDR3: CASSLAYPGGSFGDTQYF

J: TRBJ1-5
V: TRBV7-9
D: TRBD1
size: NA
DNA: TGTGCCAGCAGCTCACGACAGGGAAATCAGCCCCAGCATTTT
CDR3: CASSSRQGNQPQHF

J: TRBJ2-5
V: TRBV19
D: NA
size: NA
DNA: TGTGCCAGTAGTAGGGGCATTGAGACCCAGTACTTC
CDR3: CASSRGIETQYF

J: TRBJ2-7
V: TRBV7-9
D: NA
size: few
DNA: TGTGCCAGCAGCCCTACAGCTGGACAGTACGAGCAGTACTTC
CDR3: CASSPTAGQYEQYF

J: TRBJ2-2
V: TRBV5-1
D: NA
size: many
DNA: TGTGCCAGCAGCTTAGGATACACCGGGGAGCTGTTTTTT
CDR3: CASSLGYTGELFF

J: TRBJ2-2
V: TRBV20-1
D: TRBD1
size: many
DNA: TGCAGTGTAACGGACAGGGACACCGGGGAGCTGTTTTTT
CDR3: CSVTDRDTGELFF

J: TRBJ2-3
V: TRBV5-1
D: NA
size: few
DNA: TGCGCCAGCGGGCTACAGGGCCGCACAGATACGCAGTATTTT
CDR3: CASGLQGRTDTQYF

J: TRBJ2-7
V: TRBV30
D: TRBD1
size: once
DNA: TGTGCCTGGAAAGTTCGACAGGGCTACGAGCAGTACTTC
CDR3: CAWKVRQGYEQYF

J: TRBJ1-2
V: TRBV11-2
D: NA
size: few
DNA: TGTGCCAGCAGCCCCAGCTTCTATGGCTACACCTTC
CDR3: CASSPSFYGYTF

J: TRBJ1-6
V: TRBV4-3
D: NA
size: once
DNA: TGCGCCAGCAGCCCCGGGACAACCTATAATTCACCCCTCCACTTT
CDR3: CASSPGTTYNSPLHF

J: TRBJ1-1
V: TRBV5-4
D: NA
size: NA
DNA: TGTGCCAGCAGCTCCGGTGGGACGGGGTTTGAAGCTTTCTTT
CDR3: CASSSGGTGFEAFF

J: TRBJ1-6
V: TRBV7-8
D: TRBD1
size: few
DNA: TGTGCCAGCAGCCGGGGACAGAGATATTCACCCCTCCACTTT
CDR3: CASSRGQRYSPLHF

J: TRBJ2-5
V: TRBV3-1
D: NA
size: NA
DNA: TGTGCCAGCAGCGCCGCAGGGGCCGAGACCCAGTACTTC
CDR3: CASSAAGAETQYF

J: TRBJ1-4
V: TRBV7-9
D: NA
size: NA
DNA: TGTGCCAGCAGCGGAGCGGAGGCCGCAACTAATGAAAAACTGTTTTTT
CDR3: CASSGAEAATNEKLFF

J: TRBJ1-6
V: TRBV21-1
D: NA
size: NA
DNA: TGTGCCAGCATCCACTCCTATAATTCACCCCTCCACTTT
CDR3: CASIHSYNSPLHF

J: TRBJ2-1
V: TRBV4-3
D: NA
size: few
DNA: TGCGCCAGCAGCCAAGATATCAGGCGGGAGCAGTTCTTC
CDR3: CASSQDIRREQFF

J: TRBJ2-1
V: TRBV7-6
D: NA
size: few
DNA: TGTGCCAGCAGCTTAGACGCTAATGAGCAGTTCTTC
CDR3: CASSLDANEQFF

J: TRBJ1-2
V: TRBV6-6
D: NA
size: few
DNA: TGTGCCAGCAGGACACAAAACTATGGCTACACCTTC
CDR3: CASRTQNYGYTF

J: TRBJ1-5
V: TRBV7-2
D: NA
size: NA
DNA: TGTGCCAGCAGCTCCCTTCCGAGCAATCAGCCCCAGCATTTT
CDR3: CASSSLPSNQPQHF

J: TRBJ2-7
V: TRBV5-1
D: NA
size: many
DNA: TGCGCCAGCCGGGACACCAGCTACGAGCAGTACTTC
CDR3: CASRDTSYEQYF

J: TRBJ2-5
V: TRBV5-5
D: NA
size: few
DNA: TGTGCCAGCAGCTTAGGACAGATGCAAGAGACCCAGTACTTC
CDR3: CASSLGQMQETQYF

J: TRBJ2-2
V: TRBV6-5
D: NA
size: many
DNA: TGTGCCAGCAGTGCGGCCGGGGAGCTGTTTTTT
CDR3: CASSAAGELFF

J: TRBJ2-1
V: TRBV2
D: TRBD2
size: NA
DNA: TGTGCCAGCAGCAACAGGCGGGGGGCCGGAATCAATGAGCAGTTCTTC
CDR3: CASSNRRGAGINEQFF

J: TRBJ1-1
V: TRBV10-2
D: TRBD1
size: few
DNA: TGCGCCAGCAGTGAGCCTAAGACAGGGTGGGGCACTGAAGCTTTCTTT
CDR3: CASSEPKTGWGTEAFF

J: TRBJ2-6
V: TRBV4-2
D: TRBD1
size: NA
DNA: TGTGCCAGCAGCCAGGGACAGATCTCTGGGGCCAACGTCCTGACTTTC
CDR3: CASSQGQISGANVLTF

J: TRBJ2-1
V: TRBV5-4
D: TRBD2
size: NA
DNA: TGTGCCAGCAGCCCTGAGGGACTAGCGGTCCGGGGCAATGAGCAGTTCTTC
CDR3: CASSPEGLAVRGNEQFF

J: TRBJ2-2
V: TRBV20-1
D: TRBD1
size: few
DNA: TGCAGTGCGGGGACAGGGGGCAGCACCGGGGAGCTGTTTTTT
CDR3: CSAGTGGSTGELFF

J: TRBJ1-1
V: TRBV12-3/TRBV12-4
D: NA
size: many
DNA: TGTGCCAGCTCACCGCAGGTGAACACTGAAGCTTTCTTT
CDR3: CASSPQVNTEAFF

J: TRBJ1-2
V: TRBV7-2
D: NA
size: few
DNA: TGTGCCAGCAGCTTAGGCTGGGACTATGGCTACACCTTC
CDR3: CASSLGWDYGYTF

J: TRBJ2-2
V: TRBV20-1
D: NA
size: few
DNA: TGCAGTGCTAGATCTGGGGGCCTCCCCGGGGAGCTGTTTTTT
CDR3: CSARSGGLPGELFF

J: TRBJ1-5
V: TRBV12-3/TRBV12-4
D: TRBD1
size: NA
DNA: TGTGCCAGCAGACGGACAGGGCAGGTCAATCAGCCCCAGCATTTT
CDR3: CASRRTGQVNQPQHF

J: TRBJ1-1
V: TRBV9
D: NA
size: few
DNA: TGTGCCAGCAGCGGGACGTTTTTGGGCAGGAGGAACACTGAAGCTTTCTTT
CDR3: CASSGTFLGRRNTEAFF

J: TRBJ2-3
V: TRBV7-9
D: TRBD1
size: many
DNA: TGTGCCAGCATCCCGACAGGGGAAGAAGATACGCAGTATTTT
CDR3: CASIPTGEEDTQYF

J: TRBJ2-7
V: TRBV6-5
D: NA
size: few
DNA: TGTGCCAGCAGCGGGACACCCTACGAGCAGTACTTC
CDR3: CASSGTPYEQYF

J: TRBJ2-1
V: TRBV14
D: TRBD2
size: few
DNA: TGTGCCAGCAGCCAAGACGTACCAGGGACTAGCTTTTTCAATGAGCAGTTCTTC
CDR3: CASSQDVPGTSFFNEQFF

J: TRBJ1-1
V: TRBV5-1
D: TRBD1
size: NA
DNA: TGCGCCAGCAGCTATCGGGACAGGGGCACTGAAGCTTTCTTT
CDR3: CASSYRDRGTEAFF

J: TRBJ2-2
V: TRBV5-1
D: NA
size: NA
DNA: TGCGCCAGCAGCCGAGGGGCTACACTCACCAGGGAGCTGTTTTTT
CDR3: CASSRGATLTRELFF

J: TRBJ2-7
V: TRBV5-4
D: NA
size: few
DNA: TGTGCCAGCAGCCACAATGACTGGACAGCCTACGAGCAGTACTTC
CDR3: CASSHNDWTAYEQYF

J: TRBJ2-2
V: TRBV7-2
D: NA
size: many
DNA: TGTGCCAGCAGATACACCGCTGATGCCGGGGAGCTGTTTTTT
CDR3: CASRYTADAGELFF

J: TRBJ2-3
V: TRBV12-3/TRBV12-4
D: TRBD2
size: many
DNA: TGTGCCAGCAGTTTAGGGGGTAGCGGGGGAGTTTCGGCGCAGTATTTT
CDR3: CASSLGGSGGVSAQYF

J: TRBJ2-1
V: TRBV15
D: NA
size: NA
DNA: TGTGCCACCAGCAGCTCTGAGGGGGGGCCTTTTGAGCAGTTCTTC
CDR3: CATSSSEGGPFEQFF

J: TRBJ1-1
V: TRBV6-6
D: NA
size: NA
DNA: TGTGCCGGGGTTAGGGGTTTGAACACTGAAGCTTTCTTT
CDR3: CAGVRGLNTEAFF